Shown below are 29 T cell receptor beta chains from a single sample sequenced in a study of shared clonotypes between healthy human individuals. Only in-frame clones appear in the TCRdb table, and some are missing; sequencing was by immunoSEQ multiplex PCR. This sample has around 2.5 million clones, with over 85% found just once. The sequenced material came from naive CD4+ T cells from PBMCs. Subset specified: CD45RA+ positively selected. The receptors were sampled from a young man in good health. Some clones in this sample may be carry-over from other donors' samples.

The rearrangement joins TRBV9 to TRBJ2-1, with 8 bases aligning to TRBD2. V shed 0 bases and J 3 bases; nucleotides not matched to a gene: 2. The CDR3 sequence is 15 residues long. The germline V gene encodes CDR1 SGDLS and CDR2 YYNGEE. CDR3 residues: CASSVGGRNYNEQFF. The DNA of the CDR3 is TGTGCCAGCAGCGTAGGCGGGAGGAACTACAATGAGCAGTTCTTC. The full variable domain, with the rest looked up from reference TRBV9 and TRBJ2-1, is DSGVTQTPKHLITATGQRVTLRCSPRSGDLSVYWYQQSLDQGLQFLIQYYNGEERAKGNILERFSAQQFPDLHSELNLSSLELGDSALYFCASSVGGRNYNEQFFGPGTRLTVL.

In this sample, this clone turned up once. V gene TRBV28 combines with J gene TRBJ2-1; D ambiguous. CDR3 length: 13 amino acids. Germline CDR1 MDHEN, CDR2 SYDVKM. V gave up 6 bases and J gave up 4 bases, with 10 bases separating them. CDR3 nucleotides: TGTGCCAGCAGGCCCGACCGTTACAATGAGCAGTTCTTC. Protein: CASRPDRYNEQFF.

V usage is TRBV6-5 and J usage is TRBJ1-2, with D possibly TRBD1 on 5 matching bases. This CDR3 contains 15 residues. Trimming took off 6 bases at V and 1 base at J, with 15 bases between the two ends. The V gene's germline CDR1 is MNHEY and CDR2 SVGAGI. CDR3 nucleotide sequence: TGTGCCAGCAGCCGGACCCGGGACCGTAACTATGGCTACACCTTC. Protein product: CASSRTRDRNYGYTF.

The gene calls are TRBV27 and TRBJ2-1; D is perhaps TRBD1 (6 bases). Germline loops: CDR1 MNHEY, CDR2 SMNVEV (reference sequence). The CDR3 has 14 residues. V was pared by 3 bases and J by 3 bases, with 9 bases between. The chain's CDR3 is CASSLDRRYNEQFF. CDR3 coding DNA: TGTGCCAGCAGTTTGGACAGACGCTACAATGAGCAGTTCTTC.

A single count supports this clone. The CDR3 sequence is CATSGPGTIYEQYF. In nucleotides, the CDR3 is TGTGCCACCAGCGGGCCCGGGACTATATACGAGCAGTACTTC. The chain couples TRBV15 to TRBJ2-7; TRBD2 aligns across 7 bases. The CDR3 length is 14 residues. The V segment lost 5 bases and the J segment 4 bases; nucleotides outside the gene matches: 8. Germline loops: CDR1 LNHNV, CDR2 YYDKDF (reference sequence).

CDR3 loop: CASSPVGGSPYEQYF. The CDR3 DNA reads TGTGCCAGCAGTCCCGTAGGGGGTTCCCCCTACGAGCAGTACTTC. This rearrangement joins TRBV6-5 to TRBJ2-7, with a tentative D call TRBD1 (6 bases). V lost 5 bases, J lost 2 bases, and 16 bases lay in between. The CDR3 totals 15 residues. Germline lookup yields CDR1 MNHEY and CDR2 SVGAGI.

The V call is TRBV7-9, the J call TRBJ1-4; TRBD1 aligns across 10 bases. The CDR3 consists of 18 residues. The trim removed 5 bases at V and 2 bases at J, leaving 11 bases unmatched. The germline V gene has CDR1 SEHNR and CDR2 FQNEAQ (reference sequence). The CDR3 DNA follows: TGTGCCAGCAGCAAGCTTCAGGGACAGGGGACGACTAATGAAAAACTGTTTTTT. Protein sequence: CASSKLQGQGTTNEKLFF.

This chain joins TRBV6-5 and TRBJ1-1, with D possibly being TRBD1 (5 bases). This CDR3 contains 13 residues. In germline, CDR1 is MNHEY, CDR2 SVGAGI. Trimming took off 7 bases at V and 5 bases at J, with 14 bases between the two ends. CDR3 coding DNA: TGTGCCAGCACCGACTCTGGGGGTACTGAAGCTTTCTTT. It codes for CASTDSGGTEAFF.

The rearrangement joins TRBV5-1 to TRBJ2-7; D call uncertain. This CDR3 has 13 residues. V lost 0 bases to trimming and J lost 3 bases, with 7 bases between them. The germline CDR1 and CDR2 sequences are SGHRS and YFSETQ. The CDR3 protein is CASSLETYYEQYF. In nucleotides, the CDR3 is TGCGCCAGCAGCTTGGAGACCTACTACGAGCAGTACTTC.

The CDR3 loop is CASSVEGGGETQYF. The CDR3 nucleotides are TGTGCCAGCAGCGTAGAGGGAGGGGGAGAGACCCAGTACTTC. This chain connects TRBV9 to TRBJ2-5, with D possibly being TRBD2 (7 bases). CDR1 SGDLS and CDR2 YYNGEE come from the germline V gene. The CDR3 extends over 14 amino acids. Deletions cut 0 bases from V and 4 bases from J, with 10 bases between.

V is TRBV19 and J is TRBJ1-5; 7 bases are a match to TRBD1. V dropped 3 bases and J dropped 6; count of bases not matched to a gene: 8. CDR3 length: 15 residues. CDR1 is LNHDA and CDR2 is SQIVND in the germline V gene (reference sequence). The DNA of the CDR3 is TGTGCCAGTAGTATTGGGTCAGGGGGGGCTCAGCCCCAGCATTTT. It encodes CASSIGSGGAQPQHF. The whole variable domain, remainder taken from reference TRBV19 and TRBJ1-5, is DGGITQSPKYLFRKEGQNVTLSCEQNLNHDAMYWYRQDPGQGLRLIYYSQIVNDFQKGDIAEGYSVSREKKESFPLTVTSAQKNPTAFYLCASSIGSGGAQPQHFGDGTRLSIL.

The genes are TRBV6-1 and TRBJ1-3; D remains unclear. This CDR3 contains 15 residues. V dropped 1 base and J dropped 4 bases, with 11 bases sitting between them. The germline CDR1 and CDR2 sequences are MNHNS and SASEGT. Here the CDR3 reads CASSEGRKGGNTIYF. The CDR3, as DNA: TGTGCCAGCAGTGAAGGCAGGAAGGGCGGAAACACCATATATTTT.

This chain joins TRBV20-1 and TRBJ1-2; TRBD1 might be the D (6 bases). The CDR3 covers 10 residues. Germline values: CDR1 DFQATT, CDR2 SNEGSKA (reference sequence). V was cut by 5 bases and J by 12 bases, with 13 bases left in between. The CDR3 region has the DNA TGCAGTGCTGGGCAGGGGAAAGACACCTTC. It is translated as CSAGQGKDTF.

This chain connects TRBV27 to TRBJ2-3, with 8 bases aligning to TRBD1. CDR1 is MNHEY and CDR2 is SMNVEV in the germline V gene (reference sequence). J was trimmed by 2 bases and V by 1 base; bases with no gene match: 14. The CDR3 consists of 19 residues. The CDR3, as DNA: TGTGCCAGCAGTTTATTTAGGGCAGGGGGCACCTCCCACACAGATACGCAGTATTTT. This encodes CASSLFRAGGTSHTDTQYF.

V is TRBV9 and J is TRBJ2-7, with 8 bases lining up with TRBD2. V shed 2 bases, J shed 5 bases, and the junction held 9 bases outside the gene matches. The CDR3 consists of 15 residues. The germline V gene encodes CDR1 SGDLS and CDR2 YYNGEE. CDR3 region: CASSVDGGRRNEQYF. Here the CDR3 DNA reads TGTGCCAGCAGCGTTGATGGCGGGAGGAGGAACGAGCAGTACTTC.

This rearrangement joins TRBV15 to TRBJ2-7; a weak D match, TRBD2 (6 bases). From germline, CDR1 is LNHNV and CDR2 YYDKDF (reference sequence). The germline V and J ends were trimmed by 2 bases and 1 base, with 15 bases remaining between them. CDR3 length: 16 amino acids. The CDR3 spells CATSRTTGVWSYEQYF. In nucleotides, the CDR3 is TGTGCCACCAGCAGAACCACGGGAGTTTGGTCCTACGAGCAGTACTTC.

Notes on this clone: Other DNA sequences of this sample code for an identical CDR3. V and J are TRBV18 and TRBJ2-7, with D maybe TRBD2 (6 bases). Germline V gene lookup returns CDR1 KGHSH and CDR2 LQKENI. Trimming pared 2 bases from V and 4 bases from J, leaving 12 bases between. The CDR3 is 14 residues long. The CDR3 sequence: CASSPSGGSYEQYF. The CDR3, as DNA: TGTGCCAGCTCACCAAGTGGGGGGTCGTACGAGCAGTACTTC. Filled out from reference TRBV18 and TRBJ2-7, the complete variable domain reads NAGVMQNPRHLVRRRGQEARLRCSPMKGHSHVYWYRQLPEEGLKFMVYLQKENIIDESGMPKERFSAEFPKEGPSILRIQQVVRGDSAAYFCASSPSGGSYEQYFGPGTRLTVT.

The chain is built from TRBV5-1 and TRBJ2-5; 7 positions agree with TRBD2. The V segment lost 0 bases and the J segment 1 base; nucleotides outside the gene matches: 9. There are 17 residues in the CDR3. CDR1 and CDR2 (germline): SGHRS, YFSETQ. The CDR3 DNA follows: TGCGCCAGCAGCTTGGCAGTCGCGTCTAGCGGCCAAGAGACCCAGTACTTC. It yields the protein CASSLAVASSGQETQYF. Full variable domain (outside the CDR3, taken from reference TRBV5-1 and TRBJ2-5): KAGVTQTPRYLIKTRGQQVTLSCSPISGHRSVSWYQQTPGQGLQFLFEYFSETQRNKGNFPGRFSGRQFSNSRSEMNVSTLELGDSALYLCASSLAVASSGQETQYFGPGTRLLVL.

The chain combines TRBV23-1 with TRBJ2-2; D is perhaps TRBD2 (6 bases). TRBV23-1 is an open reading frame whose function is uncertain. Deletions cut 0 bases from V and 3 bases from J, with 35 bases between. This CDR3 region has 24 residues. CDR3 sequence (DNA): TGCGCCAGCAGTCAATCACTGTCCCGGGGGTCTAGCGTTCTCTCCATCTGGGACACCGGGGAGCTGTTTTTT. It is translated as CASSQSLSRGSSVLSIWDTGELFF.

The V call is TRBV19, the J call TRBJ2-7; the D gene could be TRBD1 or TRBD2 (6 bases each). V was trimmed by 8 bases and J by 7 bases, leaving 18 bases between them. Germline V gene data show CDR1 as LNHDA and CDR2 as SQIVND (reference sequence). The CDR3 has 13 residues. The CDR3 spells CASSNRVAGEQYF. The CDR3 DNA reads TGTGCCAGTTCCAACAGGGTGGCGGGGGAGCAGTACTTC. The whole variable domain, filled in from reference TRBV19 and TRBJ2-7, reads DGGITQSPKYLFRKEGQNVTLSCEQNLNHDAMYWYRQDPGQGLRLIYYSQIVNDFQKGDIAEGYSVSREKKESFPLTVTSAQKNPTAFYLCASSNRVAGEQYFGPGTRLTVT.

As to this clone: Other nucleotide sequences from this sample produce the same CDR3. The chain links TRBV5-1 to TRBJ1-3, with a tentative D call TRBD1 (6 bases). V shed 1 base and J shed 0 bases, with 8 bases lying between them. Germline CDR1 SGHRS, CDR2 YFSETQ. The CDR3 length is 15 residues. The CDR3 bases are TGCGCCAGCAGCTTGACAGGGAACTCTGGAAACACCATATATTTT. It encodes CASSLTGNSGNTIYF.

The V gene is TRBV28, the J gene TRBJ2-4; 8 bases map to TRBD2. CDR1 and CDR2 from the germline V gene are MDHEN and SYDVKM. CDR3 length: 14 residues. The junction had 3 bases not matched to a gene; V was cut back by 3 bases and J by 5 bases. The CDR3 region has the DNA TGTGCCAGCAGTTTGGCTAGCGGGCAAAACATTCAGTACTTC. It translates to CASSLASGQNIQYF. The variable domain in full, with the rest retrieved from reference TRBV28 and TRBJ2-4, is DVKVTQSSRYLVKRTGEKVFLECVQDMDHENMFWYRQDPGLGLRLIYFSYDVKMKEKGDIPEGYSVSREKKERFSLILESASTNQTSMYLCASSLASGQNIQYFGAGTRLSVL.

The chain uses TRBV28 and TRBJ2-1; TRBD2 aligns across 7 bases. The CDR3 is made up of 13 amino acids. J gave up 12 bases and V 7 bases, and 12 bases lay outside the gene matches. The V gene's germline CDR1 is MDHEN and CDR2 SYDVKM. CDR3 sequence: CASKRGSGTRQFF. CDR3 bases: TGTGCCAGCAAACGGGGGAGCGGGACCCGGCAGTTCTTC.

This clone was seen just once. At the DNA level, this CDR3 is encoded by other sequences in the same sample as well. The chain has TRBV29-1 and TRBJ1-5, with TRBD1 identical over 9 bases. Losses at the gene ends were 1 base for V and 5 bases for J; bases not matched to a gene: 0. The CDR3 has 13 residues. In germline, CDR1 is SQVTM, CDR2 ANQGSEA. The CDR3, as DNA: TGCAGCGTTGAAGGGACAGGGGATCAGCCCCAGCATTTT. This gives the protein CSVEGTGDQPQHF.

The genes are TRBV29-1 and TRBJ2-5; D gene uncertain. Deletions cut 4 bases from V and 4 bases from J, with 10 bases between. The length of the CDR3 is 12 residues. Germline-derived CDR1 and CDR2 are SQVTM and ANQGSEA. CDR3 residues: CSVGGTAETQYF. In DNA, the CDR3 is TGCAGCGTTGGCGGCACAGCAGAGACCCAGTACTTC.

The chain uses TRBV14 and TRBJ1-1; D possibly corresponds to TRBD1 (6 bases). The CDR3 extends over 15 amino acids. V was clipped by 0 bases and J by 5 bases, with 13 bases between them. Germline V CDR1 and CDR2: SGHDN, FVKESK. CDR3 DNA sequence: TGTGCCAGCAGCCAAGATTGGGGGCGAGGTACTGAAGCTTTCTTT. Its translation is CASSQDWGRGTEAFF.

The chain has TRBV6-6 and TRBJ1-2, with D maybe TRBD1 (5 bases). Germline CDR1 is MNHNY and CDR2 is SVGAGI (reference sequence). The CDR3 covers 13 residues. The V end was cut by 2 bases, the J end by 7 bases, with 11 bases between. CDR3 coding DNA: TGTGCCAGCAGTTACCCGGGCGGGGGTGGCTACACCTTC. Protein sequence: CASSYPGGGGYTF.

The chain carries TRBV6-6 and TRBJ2-7; 12 bases map to TRBD1. Looked up from germline, CDR1 is MNHNY and CDR2 is SVGAGI (reference sequence). V gave up 6 bases and J gave up 4 bases; unmatched junction bases: 7. The CDR3 runs 15 residues. CDR3 DNA sequence: TGTGCCAGCAGGCGGTCGGGACAGGGGGCTTACGAGCAGTACTTC. It encodes CASRRSGQGAYEQYF.

This rearrangement joins TRBV5-3 to TRBJ2-7; 8 nucleotides agree with TRBD2. TRBV5-3 is an ORF, and what it does is uncertain. J lost 5 bases, V lost 6 bases, and 7 bases had no gene match. This CDR3 spans 13 amino acids. The CDR3 DNA follows: TGTGCCAGAACCGTCGGGAGGGTCCACGAGCAGTACTTC. Its translation: CARTVGRVHEQYF.